The next 16 T cell receptor beta chains were all read from a single sample in a study of OX40 agonist ivuxolimab in advanced cancers. TCRdb's table, derived via immunoSEQ multiplex PCR, lists solely in-frame clones and lacks some. The data hold roughly 28,000 clones, with about 88% observed a single time. The sample here was CD4+ or CD8+ T cells sorted from blood, taken in a trial of the OX40 agonist ivuxolimab. The receptors were sampled from an adult with an advanced solid tumor such as melanoma, head and neck, liver or kidney cancer.

In the case of this clone: A read error may produce the germline difference seen at one junction end. This chain uses TRBV10-3 with TRBJ1-2; D gene uncertain. CDR1 is ENHRY, CDR2 SYGVKD, per germline. The CDR3 length is 11 residues. Written as DNA, the CDR3 is TGTGCCATCAGTGAGTCGAAGGGTTACTCGTTC. This sequence encodes CAISESKGYSF.

V is TRBV7-8 and J is TRBJ2-1, with D unclear. Trimming removed 4 bases at V and 0 bases at J, with 10 bases between. The CDR3 contains 15 residues. Germline-derived CDR1 and CDR2 are SGHVS and FQNEAQ. Here the CDR3 reads CASSSTANSYNEQFF. The CDR3 region has the DNA TGTGCCAGCAGCTCCACTGCCAACTCCTACAATGAGCAGTTCTTC. The full variable domain, completed using reference TRBV7-8 and TRBJ2-1, is GAGVSQSPRYKVAKRGQDVALRCDPISGHVSLFWYQQALGQGPEFLTYFQNEAQLDKSGLPSDRFFAERPEGSVSTLKIQRTQQEDSAVYLCASSSTANSYNEQFFGPGTRLTVL.

V is TRBV4-1 and J is TRBJ2-7; D possibly corresponds to TRBD2 (6 bases). The CDR3 contains 16 residues. Trimming shortened V by 1 base and J by 0 bases, and 13 bases separated the two germline ends. Germline CDR1 reads MGHRA; CDR2 reads YSYEKL. The CDR3 here is CASSQVFGGISYEQYF. CDR3 coding DNA: TGCGCCAGCAGCCAAGTTTTTGGCGGGATCTCCTACGAGCAGTACTTC.

The genes are TRBV7-8 and TRBJ2-7, with D tentatively TRBD2 (5 bases). Germline CDR1 and CDR2: SGHVS and FQNEAQ. CDR3 length: 13 amino acids. Trimming cost V 2 bases and J 4 bases, with 9 bases left between them. The CDR3 loop is CASSLLAAYEQYF. For the CDR3, the DNA is TGTGCCAGCAGCTTACTAGCAGCTTACGAGCAGTACTTC.

V and J are TRBV4-2 and TRBJ1-4; D remains ambiguous. V lost 6 bases to trimming and J lost 0 bases, with 26 bases between them. CDR3 length: 20 amino acids. Germline loops: CDR1 LGHNA, CDR2 YNFKEQ. The CDR3 is CASSLDPGMYRASTNEKLFF. CDR3 sequence (DNA): TGTGCCAGCAGTCTAGACCCAGGAATGTATCGTGCTTCAACTAATGAAAAACTGTTTTTT.

This rearrangement joins TRBV10-3 to TRBJ1-2; possible D gene TRBD1, 5 bases. Germline CDR1 and CDR2: ENHRY and SYGVKD. Trimming pared 10 bases from V and 0 bases from J, leaving 21 bases between. CDR3 length: 16 residues. The CDR3: CATFQVGANANYGYTF. CDR3 in DNA: TGTGCCACTTTCCAGGTCGGGGCTAACGCTAACTATGGCTACACCTTC.

The table lists this clone with a few counts. The rearrangement links TRBV4-3 to TRBJ1-2; D is perhaps TRBD1 (5 bases). The V and J ends lost 0 bases and 3 bases respectively, with 11 bases between them. There are 15 residues in the CDR3. CDR1 and CDR2 (germline): LGHNA, YSLEER. The CDR3 DNA is TGCGCCAGCAGCCAAGAAATATTAGGGGACTATGGCTACACCTTC. Translating gives CASSQEILGDYGYTF.

The rearrangement links TRBV25-1 to TRBJ2-1, with D unclear. V was trimmed by 3 bases and J by 1 base, leaving 1 base between them. The CDR3 is 12 residues long. CDR1 MGHDK and CDR2 SYGVNS come from the germline V gene. The CDR3 DNA reads as TGTGCCAGCAGTGATTCCTACAATGAGCAGTTCTTC. It translates to CASSDSYNEQFF.

This chain connects TRBV4-1 to TRBJ2-7, with 9 bases fitting TRBD1. Germline V gene sequence: CDR1 MGHRA, CDR2 YSYEKL. V dropped 1 base and J dropped 3; count of bases not matched to a gene: 4. This CDR3 comprises 15 residues. This CDR3 reads CASSQVGQGHYEQYF. CDR3 nucleotides: TGCGCCAGCAGCCAAGTCGGACAGGGGCACTACGAGCAGTACTTC.

This clone was observed once. The chain combines TRBV7-9 with TRBJ2-5; TRBD2 aligns across 7 bases. Germline V CDR1 and CDR2: SEHNR, FQNEAQ (reference sequence). This CDR3 has 13 amino acids. V shed 8 bases, J shed 4 bases, and the junction held 7 bases outside the gene matches. CDR3 protein: CASLSGNGETQYF. Here the CDR3 DNA reads TGTGCCAGCTTGAGCGGGAACGGAGAGACCCAGTACTTC.

The chain combines TRBV7-9 with TRBJ2-7; no definite D call. The CDR3 contains 14 residues. Germline CDR1 is SEHNR and CDR2 is FQNEAQ (reference sequence). The V and J ends lost 1 base and 4 bases respectively, with 11 bases between them. DNA for the CDR3: TGTGCCAGCAGCTTAGTAGCCAGCAGGTACGAGCAGTACTTC. The encoded protein is CASSLVASRYEQYF.

The rearrangement joins TRBV6-5 to TRBJ1-1, with 8 bases aligning to TRBD1. CDR3 size: 14 residues. V shed 5 bases, J shed 3 bases, and the junction held 5 bases outside the gene matches. CDR1 is MNHEY and CDR2 is SVGAGI in the germline V gene. The CDR3 sequence is CASSKGQGHTEAFF. CDR3 nucleotides: TGTGCCAGCAGTAAAGGACAGGGCCACACTGAAGCTTTCTTT.

The chain joins TRBV28 to TRBJ2-3; TRBD1 might be the D (6 bases). The germline V gene has CDR1 MDHEN and CDR2 SYDVKM. The germline V and J ends were trimmed by 7 bases and 2 bases, with 13 bases remaining between them. This CDR3 has 14 residues. The CDR3 region is CASTGDKLTDTQYF. The DNA for the CDR3 is TGTGCCAGCACCGGGGACAAACTCACAGATACGCAGTATTTT.

This clone came up once. The J gene is TRBJ1-1, the V gene TRBV27; no reliable D call. The CDR3 contains 12 residues. Trimming removed 3 bases at V and 8 bases at J, with 10 bases between. The V gene's germline CDR1 is MNHEY and CDR2 SMNVEV (reference sequence). CDR3 loop: CASSFGYHEAFF. The CDR3 DNA is TGTGCCAGCAGTTTTGGATACCACGAAGCTTTCTTT.

This chain connects TRBV7-9 to TRBJ2-1; D is undetermined. The ends were cut back, 2 bases at V and 8 bases at J, with 22 bases in the middle. This CDR3 region has 17 residues. Germline loops: CDR1 SEHNR, CDR2 FQNEAQ (reference sequence). This CDR3 is CASSLLTQQVFGDEQFF. The CDR3 bases are TGTGCCAGCAGCTTACTAACACAGCAAGTTTTTGGTGATGAGCAGTTCTTC.

The gene calls are TRBV7-9 and TRBJ2-5; no clear D. The CDR3 runs 12 residues. Germline V gene sequence: CDR1 SEHNR, CDR2 FQNEAQ (reference sequence). V was cut by 2 bases and J by 0 bases, with 1 base left in between. The CDR3 sequence is CASSLYQETQYF. CDR3 coding DNA: TGTGCCAGCAGCTTATACCAAGAGACCCAGTACTTC. The whole variable domain, filled in from reference TRBV7-9 and TRBJ2-5, reads DTGVSQNPRHKITKRGQNVTFRCDPISEHNRLYWYRQTLGQGPEFLTYFQNEAQLEKSRLLSDRFSAERPKGSFSTLEIQRTEQGDSAMYLCASSLYQETQYFGPGTRLLVL.